This T cell receptor beta chain is from a study of a mutant IDH1 vaccine in newly diagnosed glioma. Whole-study context: The treated group averaged around 40 years old and was roughly 60% male, approximately 40% female. Pretreatment consisted of radiotherapy, temozolomide, or both, with most receiving both.

Notes on the study in general: Immune responses arising from the vaccine appeared in approximately 93% of patients.

To note about this clone: What it binds is unknown.

Profiled with immunoSEQ multiplex PCR; TCRdb holds only in-frame clones, not every one. The data hold 20,000 or so clones, with 84% observed a single time. J was trimmed by 7 bases and V by 9 bases; bases with no gene match: 6. The CDR3 has 13 residues. In germline, CDR1 is WNHNN, CDR2 SYGVQD (reference sequence). Time point defined: week 47, end of study. Each vaccine dose was 300 ug of mutant IDH1 20-mer peptide, with topical imiquimod. Sequenced material: PBMCs, taken from a glioma patient whose treatment included an IDH1 peptide vaccine. The chain links TRBV10-1 to TRBJ1-6; 7 positions match TRBD1. This sequence was found in a man aged 35 to 55 with glioma. The CDR3 bases are TGCGCCAGACCACAGGGGTACAATTCACCCCTCCACTTT. Its translation is CARPQGYNSPLHF.